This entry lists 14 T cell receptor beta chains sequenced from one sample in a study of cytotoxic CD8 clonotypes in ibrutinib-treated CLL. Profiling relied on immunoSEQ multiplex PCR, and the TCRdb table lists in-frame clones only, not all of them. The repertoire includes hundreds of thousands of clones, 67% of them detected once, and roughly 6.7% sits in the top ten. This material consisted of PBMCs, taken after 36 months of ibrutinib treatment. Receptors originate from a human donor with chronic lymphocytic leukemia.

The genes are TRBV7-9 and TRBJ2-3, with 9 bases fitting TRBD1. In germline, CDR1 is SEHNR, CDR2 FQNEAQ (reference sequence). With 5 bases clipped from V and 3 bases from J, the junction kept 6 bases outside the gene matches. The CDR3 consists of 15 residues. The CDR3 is CASSRDRVGTDTQYF. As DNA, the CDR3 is TGTGCCAGCAGCAGGGACAGGGTGGGGACAGATACGCAGTATTTT.

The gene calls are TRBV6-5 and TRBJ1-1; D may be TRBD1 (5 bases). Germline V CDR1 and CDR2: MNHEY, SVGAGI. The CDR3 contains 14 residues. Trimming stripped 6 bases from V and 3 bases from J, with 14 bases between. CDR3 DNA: TGTGCCAGCAGCCCGAGGGGCTGGGACACTGAAGCTTTCTTT. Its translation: CASSPRGWDTEAFF.

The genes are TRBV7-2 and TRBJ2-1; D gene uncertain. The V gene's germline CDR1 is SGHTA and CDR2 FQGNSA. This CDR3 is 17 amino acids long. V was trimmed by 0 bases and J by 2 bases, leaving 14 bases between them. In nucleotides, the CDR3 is TGTGCCAGCAGCTTAGCCGTAGCCTTACTTACCTACAATGAGCAGTTCTTC. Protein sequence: CASSLAVALLTYNEQFF.

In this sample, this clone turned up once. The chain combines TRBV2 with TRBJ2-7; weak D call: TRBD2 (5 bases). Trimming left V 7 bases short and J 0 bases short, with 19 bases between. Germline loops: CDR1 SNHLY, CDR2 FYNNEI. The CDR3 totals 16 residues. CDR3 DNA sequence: TGTGCCAGCATCCAGACGGGATGGGTTAACTCCTACGAGCAGTACTTC. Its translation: CASIQTGWVNSYEQYF. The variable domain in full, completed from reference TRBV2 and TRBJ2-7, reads EPEVTQTPSHQVTQMGQEVILRCVPISNHLYFYWYRQILGQKVEFLVSFYNNEISEKSEIFDDQFSVERPDGSNFTLKIRSTKLEDSAMYFCASIQTGWVNSYEQYFGPGTRLTVT.

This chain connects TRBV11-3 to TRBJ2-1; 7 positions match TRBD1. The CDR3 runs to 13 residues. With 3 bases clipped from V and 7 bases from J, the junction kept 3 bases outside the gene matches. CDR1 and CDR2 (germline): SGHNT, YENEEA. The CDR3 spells CASSLNRGNEQFF. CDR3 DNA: TGTGCCAGCAGCTTGAACAGGGGAAATGAGCAGTTCTTC.

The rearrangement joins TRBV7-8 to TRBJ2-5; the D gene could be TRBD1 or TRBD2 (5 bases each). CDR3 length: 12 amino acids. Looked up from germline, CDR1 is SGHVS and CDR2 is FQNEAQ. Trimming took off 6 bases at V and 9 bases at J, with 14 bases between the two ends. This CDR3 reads CASSSGSGAQYF. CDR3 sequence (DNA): TGTGCCAGCAGTTCAGGGTCCGGGGCCCAGTACTTC.

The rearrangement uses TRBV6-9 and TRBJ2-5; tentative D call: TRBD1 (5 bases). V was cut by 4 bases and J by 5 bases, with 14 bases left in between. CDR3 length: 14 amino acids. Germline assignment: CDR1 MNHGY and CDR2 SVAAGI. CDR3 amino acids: CASSSGHTEETQYF. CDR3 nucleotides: TGTGCCAGCAGTTCAGGACACACAGAGGAGACCCAGTACTTC.

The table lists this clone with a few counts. CDR3 amino acids: CASSITLTGAGELFF. The CDR3 coding sequence is TGTGCCAGTAGTATCACCCTAACAGGCGCCGGGGAGCTGTTTTTT. The V call is TRBV19, the J call TRBJ2-2, with D maybe TRBD1 (5 bases). The V gene's germline CDR1 is LNHDA and CDR2 SQIVND (reference sequence). Between the trimmed V and J ends, which lost 3 bases and 6 bases, there was a span of 14 bases. This CDR3 is 15 amino acids long.

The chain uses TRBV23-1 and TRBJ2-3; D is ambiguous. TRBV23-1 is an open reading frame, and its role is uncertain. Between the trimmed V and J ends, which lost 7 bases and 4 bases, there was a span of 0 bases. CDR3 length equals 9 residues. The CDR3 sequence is CASTDTQYF. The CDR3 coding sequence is TGCGCCAGCACAGATACGCAGTATTTT.

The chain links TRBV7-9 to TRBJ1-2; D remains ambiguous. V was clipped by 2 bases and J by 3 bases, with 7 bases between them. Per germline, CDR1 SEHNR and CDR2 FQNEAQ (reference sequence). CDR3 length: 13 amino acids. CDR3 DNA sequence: TGTGCCAGCAGCTTAATACGAGACTATGGCTACACCTTC. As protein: CASSLIRDYGYTF.

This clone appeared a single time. The CDR3 sequence is CASSLPQGVHEKLFF. The CDR3 bases are TGTGCCAGCAGTTTACCCCAGGGGGTACATGAAAAACTGTTTTTT. The chain joins TRBV28 to TRBJ1-4; 7 bases are shared with TRBD1. Germline V gives CDR1 MDHEN, CDR2 SYDVKM. The CDR3 sequence is 15 residues long. Trimming cost V 2 bases and J 6 bases; bases outside gene matches: 6.

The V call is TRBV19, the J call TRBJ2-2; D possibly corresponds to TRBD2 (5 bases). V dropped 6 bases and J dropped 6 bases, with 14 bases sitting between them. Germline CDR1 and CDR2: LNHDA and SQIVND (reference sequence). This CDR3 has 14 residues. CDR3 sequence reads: CASRQLEVAGELFF. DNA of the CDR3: TGTGCCAGTAGACAACTAGAGGTTGCCGGGGAGCTGTTTTTT.

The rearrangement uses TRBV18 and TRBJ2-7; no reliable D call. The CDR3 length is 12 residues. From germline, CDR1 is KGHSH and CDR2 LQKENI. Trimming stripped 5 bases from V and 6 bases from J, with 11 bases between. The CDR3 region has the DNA TGTGCCAGCTCATATTCCTTGTCCGAGCAGTACTTC. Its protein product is CASSYSLSEQYF. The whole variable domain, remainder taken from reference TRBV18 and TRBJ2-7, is NAGVMQNPRHLVRRRGQEARLRCSPMKGHSHVYWYRQLPEEGLKFMVYLQKENIIDESGMPKERFSAEFPKEGPSILRIQQVVRGDSAAYFCASSYSLSEQYFGPGTRLTVT.

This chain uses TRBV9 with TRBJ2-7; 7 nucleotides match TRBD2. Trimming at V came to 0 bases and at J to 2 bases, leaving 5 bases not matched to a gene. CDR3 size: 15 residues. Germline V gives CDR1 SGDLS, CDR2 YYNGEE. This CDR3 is CASSVAGAGAYEQYF. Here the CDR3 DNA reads TGTGCCAGCAGCGTAGCTGGGGCGGGGGCCTACGAGCAGTACTTC.